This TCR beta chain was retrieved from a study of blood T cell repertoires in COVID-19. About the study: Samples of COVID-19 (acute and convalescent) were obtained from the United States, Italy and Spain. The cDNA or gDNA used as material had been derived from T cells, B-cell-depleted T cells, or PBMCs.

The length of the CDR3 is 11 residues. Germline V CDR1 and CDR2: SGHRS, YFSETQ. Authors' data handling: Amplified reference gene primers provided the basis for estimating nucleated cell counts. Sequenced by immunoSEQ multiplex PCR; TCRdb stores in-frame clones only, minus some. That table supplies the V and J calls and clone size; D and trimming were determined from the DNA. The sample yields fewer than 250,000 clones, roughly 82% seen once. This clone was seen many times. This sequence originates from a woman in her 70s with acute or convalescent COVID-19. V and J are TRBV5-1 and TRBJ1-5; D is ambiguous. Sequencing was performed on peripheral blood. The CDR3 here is CSPPTWRPQHF. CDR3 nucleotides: TGCTCCCCTCCGACATGGCGGCCCCAGCATTTT.